This TCR beta chain was captured by sequencing in a study of cytomegalovirus exposure and HLA in healthy donors. Overall study results and limits: Researchers had no immune exposure information except CMV serostatus available.

A note on this clone: Its antigen is unknown.

The germline V and J ends were trimmed by 1 base and 0 bases, with 7 bases remaining between them. The germline V gene has CDR1 PRHDT and CDR2 FYEKMQ (reference sequence). The CDR3 extends over 14 amino acids. PCR employed 60 Vbeta and 13 Jbeta primers. Sequencing used immunoSEQ multiplex PCR; TCRdb keeps in-frame clones, though not all of them. The sample lists about 110,000 clones, 74% seen once, with more than 2% in the top ten. The source of this sequence is a man between 45 and 60 years old in good health and CMV-seropositive. V gene TRBV13 combines with J gene TRBJ2-7; D is possibly TRBD2 (6 bases). Material for sequencing was PBMCs. CDR3 amino acids: CASSLAGLSYEQYF. Here the CDR3 DNA reads TGTGCCAGCAGCTTAGCGGGACTCTCCTACGAGCAGTACTTC.